The clone carrying this T cell receptor beta chain has a count of ten or more. V shed 2 bases and J shed 3 bases, with 5 bases lying between them. Germline V gives CDR1 SGHNT, CDR2 YYREEE (reference sequence). This CDR3 is built from 13 residues. Primers used for first-strand cDNA, a TRAV- and TRBV-specific set, covered both alpha and beta chains. PCR amplification of the TCRs was performed with Phusion for 20 PCR cycles, and it relied on a constant-region primer together with a V-primer adapter. In vitro transcription served to amplify the isolated mRNA. TCRdb reanalysed the reads using MiXCR and keeps one entry per CDR3 protein. Here the sample spans 39,000 or so distinct CDR3 sequences, about a fifth being singletons. This sample stems from a study of low-dose radiotherapy and immunotherapy resistance in tumors. Time point denoted: after trial treatment. The treatment is: LDRT plus nivolumab, ipilimumab, low-dose cyclophosphamide and aspirin (RACIN trial).

V usage is TRBV5-4 and J usage is TRBJ2-2; D not certain. This sequence originates from a female donor with ovarian cancer. The sequenced sample was PBMCs, obtained after low-dose radiotherapy plus immunotherapy. CDR3 residues: CASSFIYTGELFF. Here the CDR3 DNA reads TGTGCCAGCAGCTTTATCTACACCGGGGAGCTGTTTTTT.